Shown below are 4 T cell receptor beta chains from a single sample sequenced in a study of T cell responses to AZD1222 COVID-19 vaccine. Sequencing was performed with immunoSEQ multiplex PCR; in TCRdb, only in-frame clones are kept and a portion is missing. The repertoire includes 130,000 to 150,000 clones, around 89% of them detected once, and under 3.5% sits in the top ten. The sample here was peripheral blood, taken on day 0 of MenACWY control vaccination. The receptors were sampled from an adult in good health.

With regard to this clone: The same CDR3 is also encoded by other DNA sequences in this sample. The chain uses TRBV11-3 and TRBJ1-1; D ambiguous. V lost 3 bases and J lost 4, with 6 bases in between. CDR3 length: 12 residues. Germline CDR1 reads SGHNT; CDR2 reads YENEEA. CDR3 sequence (DNA): TGTGCCAGCAGCTTTTCCGGCACTGAAGCTTTCTTT. It codes for CASSFSGTEAFF. Variable domain in full (rest from reference TRBV11-3 and TRBJ1-1): EAGVVQSPRYKIIEKKQPVAFWCNPISGHNTLYWYLQNLGQGPELLIRYENEEAVDDSQLPKDRFSAERLKGVDSTLKIQPAELGDSAVYLCASSFSGTEAFFGQGTRLTVV.

This chain uses TRBV12-3 or TRBV12-4 with TRBJ2-5, with unresolved D. Between the trimmed V and J ends, which lost 3 bases and 3 bases, there was a span of 8 bases. The length of the CDR3 is 13 residues. The CDR3 DNA reads as TGTGCCAGCAGTTTGCTGCAGGAAGAGACCCAGTACTTC. As protein: CASSLLQEETQYF.

This chain connects TRBV5-4 to TRBJ1-6; weak D call: TRBD1 (5 bases). The length of the CDR3 is 15 residues. The germline gives CDR1 SGHNT, CDR2 YYREEE (reference sequence). Trimming took off 2 bases at V and 10 bases at J, with 16 bases between the two ends. The CDR3 nucleotides read TGTGCCAGCAGCTTCACCCCCCAGGGAGTATCACCCCTCCACTTT. Amino acids: CASSFTPQGVSPLHF.

The chain couples TRBV5-1 to TRBJ2-7; D could derive from TRBD1 or TRBD2 (5 bases each). The germline V and J ends were trimmed by 2 bases and 0 bases, with 12 bases remaining between them. CDR1 and CDR2 (germline): SGHRS, YFSETQ. This CDR3 has 15 amino acids. CDR3 residues: CASSFIPGSSYEQYF. The CDR3 nucleotides are TGCGCCAGCAGCTTCATCCCAGGGAGCTCCTACGAGCAGTACTTC.